The following is a TCR beta chain sequence with its context. The sample comes from a study of blood T cell repertoires in COVID-19. The overall study: Sources were T cells, B-cell-depleted T cells, or PBMCs; the material itself was cDNA or gDNA.

Trimming stripped 7 bases from V and 3 bases from J, with 15 bases between. The CDR3 is 14 amino acids. Germline lookup yields CDR1 LGHNT and CDR2 FRNRAP. Original processing methods: Nucleated cell counts were estimated from reference gene primer amplification. Measured with immunoSEQ multiplex PCR; TCRdb has only the in-frame clones, and not every one. The V and J calls and the clone size are those of that table, but D and trimming were determined from the DNA. The table records about 170,000 clones, roughly 90% of them present only once. The TCR comes from a man aged 60 to 69 with acute or convalescent COVID-19. Sequenced input: peripheral blood. This chain links TRBV12-5 with TRBJ2-5, with D maybe TRBD1 (6 bases). CDR3 nucleotide sequence: TGTGCTAGTGCCGCCGGGTACAGGGAAGAGACCCAGTACTTC. Protein product: CASAAGYREETQYF.